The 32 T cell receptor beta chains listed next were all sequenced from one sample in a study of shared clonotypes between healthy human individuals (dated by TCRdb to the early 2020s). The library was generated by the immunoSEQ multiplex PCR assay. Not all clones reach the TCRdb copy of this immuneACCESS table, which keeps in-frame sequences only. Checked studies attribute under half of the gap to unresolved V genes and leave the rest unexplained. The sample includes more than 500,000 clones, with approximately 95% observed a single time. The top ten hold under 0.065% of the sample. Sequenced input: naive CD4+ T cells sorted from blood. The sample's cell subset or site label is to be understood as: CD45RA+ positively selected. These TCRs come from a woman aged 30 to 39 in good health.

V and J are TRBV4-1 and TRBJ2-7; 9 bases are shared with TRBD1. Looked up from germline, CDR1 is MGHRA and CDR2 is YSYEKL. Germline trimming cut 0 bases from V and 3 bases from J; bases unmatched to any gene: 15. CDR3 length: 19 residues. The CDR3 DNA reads TGCGCCAGCAGCCAAGAGAGGGGGACAGGGCTCTTAGTCCTCTACGAGCAGTACTTC. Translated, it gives CASSQERGTGLLVLYEQYF.

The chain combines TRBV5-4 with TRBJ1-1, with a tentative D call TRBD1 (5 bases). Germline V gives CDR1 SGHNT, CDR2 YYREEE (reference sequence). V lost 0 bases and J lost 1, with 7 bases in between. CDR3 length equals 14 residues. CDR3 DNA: TGTGCCAGCAGCTTGGGGGGCGCGAACACTGAAGCTTTCTTT. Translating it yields CASSLGGANTEAFF.

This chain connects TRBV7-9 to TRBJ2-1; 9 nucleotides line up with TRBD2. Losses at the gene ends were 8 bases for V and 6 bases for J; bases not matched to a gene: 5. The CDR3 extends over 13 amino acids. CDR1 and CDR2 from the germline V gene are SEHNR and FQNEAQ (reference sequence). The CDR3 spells CASLAGVGNEQFF. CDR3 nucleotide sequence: TGTGCCAGCTTAGCGGGAGTCGGCAATGAGCAGTTCTTC.

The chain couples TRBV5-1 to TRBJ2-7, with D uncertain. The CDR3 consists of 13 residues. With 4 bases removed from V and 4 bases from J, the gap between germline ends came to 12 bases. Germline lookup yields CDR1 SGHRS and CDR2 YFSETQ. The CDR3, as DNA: TGCGCCAGCAGCCTGGACCAGCTTTACGAGCAGTACTTC. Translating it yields CASSLDQLYEQYF.

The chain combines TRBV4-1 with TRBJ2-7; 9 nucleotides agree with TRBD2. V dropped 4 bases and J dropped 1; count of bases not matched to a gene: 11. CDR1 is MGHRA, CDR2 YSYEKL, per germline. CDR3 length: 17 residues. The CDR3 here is CASSLSPAGGPSYEQYF. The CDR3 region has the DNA TGCGCCAGCAGCCTCTCGCCTGCGGGAGGGCCTTCCTACGAGCAGTACTTC.

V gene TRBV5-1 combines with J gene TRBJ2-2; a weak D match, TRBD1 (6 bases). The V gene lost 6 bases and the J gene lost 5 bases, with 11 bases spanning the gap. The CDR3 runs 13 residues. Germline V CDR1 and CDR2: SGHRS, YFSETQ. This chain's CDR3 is CASTRGLTGELFF. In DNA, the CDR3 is TGCGCCAGCACCAGGGGCCTAACCGGGGAGCTGTTTTTT. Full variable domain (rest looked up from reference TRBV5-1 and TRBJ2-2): KAGVTQTPRYLIKTRGQQVTLSCSPISGHRSVSWYQQTPGQGLQFLFEYFSETQRNKGNFPGRFSGRQFSNSRSEMNVSTLELGDSALYLCASTRGLTGELFFGEGSRLTVL.

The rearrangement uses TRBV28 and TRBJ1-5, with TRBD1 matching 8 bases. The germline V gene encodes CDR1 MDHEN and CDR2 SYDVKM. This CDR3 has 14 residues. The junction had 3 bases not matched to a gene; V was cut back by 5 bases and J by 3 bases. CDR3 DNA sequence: TGTGCCAGCAGTACGACAGGGGTCAATCAGCCCCAGCATTTT. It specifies CASSTTGVNQPQHF.

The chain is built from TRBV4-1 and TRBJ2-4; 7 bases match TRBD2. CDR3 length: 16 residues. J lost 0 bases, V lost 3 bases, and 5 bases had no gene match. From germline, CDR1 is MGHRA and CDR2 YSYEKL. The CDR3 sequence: CASSHLPGGAKNIQYF. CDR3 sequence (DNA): TGCGCCAGCAGCCACCTGCCGGGAGGAGCCAAAAACATTCAGTACTTC.

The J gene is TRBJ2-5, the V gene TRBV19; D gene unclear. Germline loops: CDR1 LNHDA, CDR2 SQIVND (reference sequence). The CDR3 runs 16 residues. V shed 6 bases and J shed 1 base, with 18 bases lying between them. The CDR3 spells CASSPGPAKFQETQYF. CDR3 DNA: TGTGCCAGTAGCCCCGGCCCAGCGAAATTCCAAGAGACCCAGTACTTC.

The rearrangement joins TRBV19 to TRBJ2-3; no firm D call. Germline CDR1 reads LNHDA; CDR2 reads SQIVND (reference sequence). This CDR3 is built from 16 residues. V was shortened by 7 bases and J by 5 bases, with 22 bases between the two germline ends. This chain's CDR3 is CASTLTLATVGDTQYF. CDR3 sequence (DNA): TGTGCCAGTACCCTCACGCTGGCCACCGTGGGAGATACGCAGTATTTT.

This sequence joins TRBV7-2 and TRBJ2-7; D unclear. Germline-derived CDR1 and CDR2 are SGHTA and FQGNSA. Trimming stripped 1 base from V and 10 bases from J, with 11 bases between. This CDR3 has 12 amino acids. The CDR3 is CASSLDMPIQYF. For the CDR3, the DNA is TGTGCCAGCAGCTTAGATATGCCAATCCAGTACTTC.

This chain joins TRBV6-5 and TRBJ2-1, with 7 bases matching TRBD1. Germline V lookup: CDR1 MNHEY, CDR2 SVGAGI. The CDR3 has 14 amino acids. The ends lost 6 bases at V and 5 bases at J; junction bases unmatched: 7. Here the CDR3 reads CASRLQGLNNEQFF. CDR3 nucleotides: TGTGCCAGCAGATTACAGGGGCTAAACAATGAGCAGTTCTTC.

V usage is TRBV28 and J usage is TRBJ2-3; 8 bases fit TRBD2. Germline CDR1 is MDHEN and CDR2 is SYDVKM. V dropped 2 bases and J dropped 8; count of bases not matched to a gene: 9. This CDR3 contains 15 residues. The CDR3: CASSLLAGDLFTQYF. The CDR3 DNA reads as TGTGCCAGCAGTTTACTAGCGGGCGACCTCTTTACGCAGTATTTT.

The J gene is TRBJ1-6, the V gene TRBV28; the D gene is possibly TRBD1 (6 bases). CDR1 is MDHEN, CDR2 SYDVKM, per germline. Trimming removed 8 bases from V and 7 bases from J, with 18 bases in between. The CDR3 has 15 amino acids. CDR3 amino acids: CASARWSGANSPLHF. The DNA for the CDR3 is TGTGCCAGCGCCCGTTGGTCAGGGGCGAATTCACCCCTCCACTTT.

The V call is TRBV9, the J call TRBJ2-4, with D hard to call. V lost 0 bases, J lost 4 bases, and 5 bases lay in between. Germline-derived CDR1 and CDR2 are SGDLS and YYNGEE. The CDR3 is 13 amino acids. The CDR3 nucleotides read TGTGCCAGCAGCGTAGGTCTAAAAAACATTCAGTACTTC. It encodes CASSVGLKNIQYF.

CDR3 in amino acids: CASSLRGGGGKLFF. The CDR3 coding sequence is TGTGCCAGCAGTTTACGGGGAGGGGGAGGAAAACTGTTTTTT. The J gene is TRBJ1-4, the V gene TRBV27; a possible D gene is TRBD1 (6 bases). V lost 2 bases, J lost 10 bases, and 14 bases lay in between. The CDR3 sequence is 14 residues long. The germline CDR1 and CDR2 sequences are MNHEY and SMNVEV (reference sequence). Together with reference TRBV27 and TRBJ1-4, the CDR3 gives the full variable domain: EAQVTQNPRYLITVTGKKLTVTCSQNMNHEYMSWYRQDPGLGLRQIYYSMNVEVTDKGDVPEGYKVSRKEKRNFPLILESPSPNQTSLYFCASSLRGGGGKLFFGSGTQLSVL.

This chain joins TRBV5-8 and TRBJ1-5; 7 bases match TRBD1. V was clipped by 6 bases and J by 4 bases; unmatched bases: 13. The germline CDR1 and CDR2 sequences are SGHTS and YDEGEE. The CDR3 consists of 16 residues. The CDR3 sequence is CASNPTGRGRNQPQHF. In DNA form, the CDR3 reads TGTGCCAGCAACCCGACAGGGCGGGGGCGAAATCAGCCCCAGCATTTT.

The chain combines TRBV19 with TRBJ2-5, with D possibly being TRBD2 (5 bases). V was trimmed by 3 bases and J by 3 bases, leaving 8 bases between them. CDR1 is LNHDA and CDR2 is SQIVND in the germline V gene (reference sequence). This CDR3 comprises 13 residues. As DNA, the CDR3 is TGTGCCAGTAGTATCCGGGGTAAAGAGACCCAGTACTTC. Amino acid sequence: CASSIRGKETQYF.

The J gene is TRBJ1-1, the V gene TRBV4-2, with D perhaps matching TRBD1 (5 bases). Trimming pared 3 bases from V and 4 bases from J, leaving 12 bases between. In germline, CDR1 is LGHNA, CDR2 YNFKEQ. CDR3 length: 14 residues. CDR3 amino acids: CASSQGGEGTEAFF. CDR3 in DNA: TGTGCCAGCAGCCAGGGGGGGGAGGGCACTGAAGCTTTCTTT.

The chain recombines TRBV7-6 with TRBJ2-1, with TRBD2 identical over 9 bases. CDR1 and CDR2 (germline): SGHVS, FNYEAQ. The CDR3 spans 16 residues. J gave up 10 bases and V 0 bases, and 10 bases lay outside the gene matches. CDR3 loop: CASSLASASGTREQFF. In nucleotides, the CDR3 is TGTGCCAGCAGCTTAGCATCGGCTAGCGGGACTCGAGAGCAGTTCTTC.

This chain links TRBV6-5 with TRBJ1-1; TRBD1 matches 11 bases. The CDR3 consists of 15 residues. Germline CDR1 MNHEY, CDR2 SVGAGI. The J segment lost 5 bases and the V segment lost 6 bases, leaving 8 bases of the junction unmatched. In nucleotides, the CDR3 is TGTGCCAGCAGCCGGACAGGGGGCGCGGGAACTGAAGCTTTCTTT. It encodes CASSRTGGAGTEAFF.

In DNA, the CDR3 is TGTGCCAGTAGTACGTCCTTTCAAGAGACCCAGTACTTC. Its translation: CASSTSFQETQYF. This rearrangement joins TRBV19 to TRBJ2-5; D gene ambiguous. Trimming shortened V by 4 bases and J by 2 bases, and 8 bases separated the two germline ends. This CDR3 comprises 13 residues. Germline-derived CDR1 and CDR2 are LNHDA and SQIVND (reference sequence).

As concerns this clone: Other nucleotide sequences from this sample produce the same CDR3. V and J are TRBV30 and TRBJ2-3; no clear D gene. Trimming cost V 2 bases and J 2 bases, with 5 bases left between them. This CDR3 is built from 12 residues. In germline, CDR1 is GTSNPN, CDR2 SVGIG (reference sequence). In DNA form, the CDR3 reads TGTGCCTGGAGTTTGTCCACAGATACGCAGTATTTT. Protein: CAWSLSTDTQYF.

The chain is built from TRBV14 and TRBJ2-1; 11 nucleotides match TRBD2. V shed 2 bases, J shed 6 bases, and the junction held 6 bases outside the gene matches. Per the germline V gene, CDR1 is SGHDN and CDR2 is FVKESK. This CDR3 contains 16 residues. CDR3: CASSQSPGLAANEQFF. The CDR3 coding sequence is TGTGCCAGCAGCCAATCCCCGGGACTAGCGGCCAATGAGCAGTTCTTC.

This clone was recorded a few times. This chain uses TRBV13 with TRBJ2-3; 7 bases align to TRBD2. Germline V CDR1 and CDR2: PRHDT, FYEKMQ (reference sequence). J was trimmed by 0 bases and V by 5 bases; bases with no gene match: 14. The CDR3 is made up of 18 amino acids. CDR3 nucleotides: TGTGCCAGCAGCCCCGGTGGTATAGCGGGCCAAAGCACAGATACGCAGTATTTT. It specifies CASSPGGIAGQSTDTQYF. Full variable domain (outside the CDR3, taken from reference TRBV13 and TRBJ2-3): AAGVIQSPRHLIKEKRETATLKCYPIPRHDTVYWYQQGPGQDPQFLISFYEKMQSDKGSIPDRFSAQQFSDYHSELNMSSLELGDSALYFCASSPGGIAGQSTDTQYFGPGTRLTVL.

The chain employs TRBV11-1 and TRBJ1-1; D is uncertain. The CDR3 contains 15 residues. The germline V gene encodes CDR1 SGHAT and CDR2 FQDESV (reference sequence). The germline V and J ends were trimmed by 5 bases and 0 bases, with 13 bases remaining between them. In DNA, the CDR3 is TGTGCCAGCAGCCGAAGGAGAACGGTGAACACTGAAGCTTTCTTT. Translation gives CASSRRRTVNTEAFF.

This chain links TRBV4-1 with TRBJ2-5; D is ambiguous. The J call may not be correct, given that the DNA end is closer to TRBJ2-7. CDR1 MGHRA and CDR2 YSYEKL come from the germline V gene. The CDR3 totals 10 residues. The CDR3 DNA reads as TGCGCCAGCAGCCTCTACGAGCAGTACTTC. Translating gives CASSLYEQYF.

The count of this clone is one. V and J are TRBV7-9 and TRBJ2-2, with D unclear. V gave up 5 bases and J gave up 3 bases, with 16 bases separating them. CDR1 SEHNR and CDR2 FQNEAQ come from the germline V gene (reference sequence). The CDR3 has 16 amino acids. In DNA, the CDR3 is TGTGCCAGCAGCCCTTTCAGAGTAGGGTACACCGGGGAGCTGTTTTTT. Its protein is CASSPFRVGYTGELFF.

CDR3 loop: CASSYGGEGSYNEQFF. The CDR3 DNA reads as TGTGCCAGCAGTTACGGGGGGGAAGGTTCCTACAATGAGCAGTTCTTC. The chain joins TRBV6-5 to TRBJ2-1, with 7 nucleotides matching TRBD2. Germline V gene sequence: CDR1 MNHEY, CDR2 SVGAGI. This CDR3 contains 16 residues. After removal of 2 bases from V and 1 base from J, the junction contained 5 bases not matched to a gene.

The DNA of the CDR3 is TGTGCCAGCAGCACCAGACGGACCGGCGGCTACACCTTC. Translated: CASSTRRTGGYTF. The chain joins TRBV28 to TRBJ1-2, with D unclear. Germline V lookup: CDR1 MDHEN, CDR2 SYDVKM. Trimming pared 6 bases from V and 8 bases from J, leaving 16 bases between. There are 13 residues in the CDR3.

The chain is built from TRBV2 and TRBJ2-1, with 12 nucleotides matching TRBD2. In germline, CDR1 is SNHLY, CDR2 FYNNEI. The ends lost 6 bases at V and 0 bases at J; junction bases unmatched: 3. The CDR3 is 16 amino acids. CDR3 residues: CASRETSGSSYNEQFF. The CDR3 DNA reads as TGTGCCAGCAGGGAGACTAGCGGGAGCTCCTACAATGAGCAGTTCTTC.

CDR3 nucleotides: TGTGCCAGCAGCCAACAAGAGACCCAGTACTTC. It encodes CASSQQETQYF. J is TRBJ2-5 and V is TRBV4-2; no clear D. The germline CDR1 and CDR2 sequences are LGHNA and YNFKEQ. The CDR3 spans 11 residues. Trimming took off 2 bases at V and 2 bases at J, with 0 bases between the two ends.